These 4 T cell receptor beta chains share one sample of origin, sequenced in a study of T-cell reconstitution after alpha-beta-depleted transplantation in children. The library targeted TCRbeta and was prepared with unique molecular identifiers. TCRdb re-called the PCR reads through MiXCR, storing one row per CDR3 protein. Altogether 300,000 to 350,000 distinct CDR3 sequences are present, over 20% being singletons, with the ten largest covering 9.5% to 12%. This specimen consisted of PBMCs, mostly from graft donor cells, obtained 180 days after TCRalphabeta/CD19-depleted stem cell transplant. The receptors were gathered from a male patient between 5 and 17 years old who had a stem cell transplant for acute lymphoblastic leukemia, so the T cells may come from the graft donor.

The table lists this clonotype with a few counts. The CDR3 here is CASSYSVHEQFF. Here the CDR3 DNA reads TGTGCCAGCAGCTATAGCGTACATGAGCAGTTCTTC. The chain uses TRBV11-2 and TRBJ2-1; possible D gene TRBD2, 5 bases. In germline, CDR1 is SGHAT, CDR2 FQNNGV. V lost 4 bases and J lost 8, with 9 bases in between. This CDR3 is built from 12 residues.

This chain links TRBV21-1 with TRBJ2-1; the table gives TRBD1 as D, unverified against the DNA. TRBV21-1 is classified as a pseudogene. This CDR3 contains 12 residues. In DNA, the CDR3 is TGTGCCAGAGGGGGCACTTACAATGAGCAGTTCTTC. As protein: CARGGTYNEQFF.

This clonotype was observed a few times. The rearrangement joins TRBV7-9 to TRBJ2-3, with 8 positions matching TRBD2. The CDR3 extends over 14 amino acids. Looked up from germline, CDR1 is SEHNR and CDR2 is FQNEAQ (reference sequence). After removal of 0 bases from V and 5 bases from J, the junction contained 1 base not matched to a gene. CDR3 protein: CASSLALAEDTQYF. For the CDR3, the DNA is TGTGCCAGCAGCTTAGCACTAGCGGAAGATACGCAGTATTTT. The whole variable domain, filled in from reference TRBV7-9 and TRBJ2-3, reads DTGVSQNPRHKITKRGQNVTFRCDPISEHNRLYWYRQTLGQGPEFLTYFQNEAQLEKSRLLSDRFSAERPKGSFSTLEIQRTEQGDSAMYLCASSLALAEDTQYFGPGTRLTVL.

The chain combines TRBV6-5 with TRBJ1-2; 7 positions match TRBD1. This CDR3 region has 13 residues. Germline CDR1 reads MNHEY; CDR2 reads SVGAGI. The V and J ends lost 6 bases and 8 bases, in that order; junction bases with no gene match: 9. In DNA form, the CDR3 reads TGTGCCAGCAGATATACAGGGGAGAAGGGCTACACCTTC. Translation: CASRYTGEKGYTF.